This passage covers 20 T cell receptor beta chains from one sample sequenced in a study of blood T cell repertoires in COVID-19. Clones were sequenced by immunoSEQ multiplex PCR, and TCRdb holds only the in-frame ones, with some missing. This sample has under 200,000 clones, with approximately 83% found just once. The source material was peripheral blood. The receptors come from a human donor in a cohort sampled during active COVID-19.

This chain connects TRBV5-1 to TRBJ1-2; D remains ambiguous. Between the trimmed V and J ends, which lost 0 bases and 4 bases, there was a span of 7 bases. The CDR3 is made up of 13 amino acids. Per the germline V gene, CDR1 is SGHRS and CDR2 is YFSETQ. The CDR3 loop reads CASSLGSPYGYTF. The CDR3 nucleotides are TGCGCCAGCAGCTTGGGCAGTCCCTATGGCTACACCTTC.

A single count supports this clone. This chain joins TRBV5-6 and TRBJ1-1; 8 nucleotides match TRBD1. The CDR3 spans 16 residues. V trimming: 4 bases; J trimming: 1 base; junction bases outside the gene matches: 9. Germline V CDR1 and CDR2: SGHDT, YYEEEE. The CDR3 DNA reads TGTGCCAGCAGCCCCAGTACTACAGGGGGGAACACTGAAGCTTTCTTT. It yields the protein CASSPSTTGGNTEAFF. Variable domain in full (rest from reference TRBV5-6 and TRBJ1-1): DAGVTQSPTHLIKTRGQQVTLRCSPKSGHDTVSWYQQALGQGPQFIFQYYEEEERQRGNFPDRFSGHQFPNYSSELNVNALLLGDSALYLCASSPSTTGGNTEAFFGQGTRLTVV.

The chain uses TRBV3-1 (or the pseudogene TRBV3-2) and TRBJ1-3, with D possibly being TRBD1 (6 bases). This CDR3 spans 12 amino acids. The germline gives CDR1 LGHDT, CDR2 YNNKEL (reference sequence). The CDR3 protein is CATGQIANTIYF. CDR3 DNA: TGTGCGACCGGACAGATAGCAAACACCATATATTTT.

In its sample, this clone was seen a few times. The J gene is TRBJ1-2, the V gene TRBV25-1; no reliable D call. The germline V and J ends were trimmed by 4 bases and 4 bases, with 13 bases remaining between them. The CDR3 covers 14 residues. From germline, CDR1 is MGHDK and CDR2 SYGVNS. The CDR3 DNA sequence: TGTGCCAGCAGTGCCGAGGGCAGAACCTATGGCTACACCTTC. It yields the protein CASSAEGRTYGYTF.

The chain links TRBV28 to TRBJ2-1; TRBD2 agrees at 12 bases. With V trimmed by 8 bases and J by 9 bases, 11 bases remained unmatched. This CDR3 has 15 amino acids. Looked up from germline, CDR1 is MDHEN and CDR2 is SYDVKM. In DNA form, the CDR3 reads TGTGCCAGCGGGTCACTAGCGGGAGGCCAGGGTGAGCAGTTCTTC. It codes for CASGSLAGGQGEQFF.

This chain links TRBV6-5 with TRBJ1-3, with 8 bases that match TRBD1. Germline CDR1 is MNHEY and CDR2 is SVGAGI. V lost 7 bases, J lost 4 bases, and 6 bases stayed unmatched. The CDR3 is 14 residues long. CDR3 residues: CASTRGRGGNTIYF. As DNA, the CDR3 is TGTGCCAGCACCAGGGGGCGGGGGGGAAACACCATATATTTT.

This clone occurred once. At the DNA level, this CDR3 is encoded by other sequences in the same sample as well. The gene calls are TRBV29-1 and TRBJ2-7; 7 bases align to TRBD2. The CDR3 covers 13 residues. Trimming removed 4 bases from V and 0 bases from J; junction bases left unmatched: 3. Germline V CDR1 and CDR2: SQVTM, ANQGSEA. The chain's CDR3 is CSVAGGSSYEQYF. In DNA form, the CDR3 reads TGCAGCGTTGCCGGGGGGAGCTCCTACGAGCAGTACTTC.

The chain joins TRBV18 to TRBJ1-1; 9 bases are a match to TRBD1. The V gene end was trimmed by 5 bases and the J gene end by 5 bases; junction bases not matched to a gene: 15. Per germline, CDR1 KGHSH and CDR2 LQKENI. The CDR3 loop spans 17 amino acids. The CDR3 loop is CASSAQGAVATGTEAFF. The CDR3 region has the DNA TGTGCCAGCTCAGCACAGGGGGCGGTAGCAACAGGGACTGAAGCTTTCTTT.

This clone was recorded a few times. V is TRBV6-5 and J is TRBJ1-2; D is possibly TRBD1 (5 bases). Between the trimmed V and J ends, which lost 3 bases and 2 bases, there was a span of 10 bases. This CDR3 spans 14 amino acids. Germline V gives CDR1 MNHEY, CDR2 SVGAGI. The CDR3 protein is CASSYEAGNYGYTF. The DNA of the CDR3 is TGTGCCAGCAGTTATGAGGCAGGGAACTATGGCTACACCTTC.

The rearrangement links TRBV7-9 to TRBJ2-3; 7 bases are shared with TRBD2. The ends lost 4 bases at V and 3 bases at J; junction bases unmatched: 7. Germline CDR1 SEHNR, CDR2 FQNEAQ (reference sequence). The CDR3 is 15 amino acids. The CDR3 bases are TGTGCCAGCAGCTCCCAGCGGGATCGGACAGATACGCAGTATTTT. This sequence encodes CASSSQRDRTDTQYF.

The chain is built from TRBV27 and TRBJ1-2, with TRBD1 matching over 9 bases. Germline CDR1 MNHEY, CDR2 SMNVEV (reference sequence). CDR3 length: 13 amino acids. V shed 3 bases and J 6 bases; nucleotides not matched to a gene: 2. CDR3 in amino acids: CASSFWTGDGYTF. The CDR3 DNA is TGTGCCAGCAGTTTCTGGACAGGGGATGGCTACACCTTC.

This chain joins TRBV19 and TRBJ1-3; 8 bases line up with TRBD1. Per the germline V gene, CDR1 is LNHDA and CDR2 is SQIVND (reference sequence). The CDR3 totals 12 residues. Losses at the gene ends were 9 bases for V and 8 bases for J; bases not matched to a gene: 6. CDR3 nucleotides: TGTGCCAGCTACGACAGGGGTTACACCATATATTTT. Translation gives CASYDRGYTIYF.

This chain connects TRBV5-1 to TRBJ2-1; 7 nucleotides match TRBD2. Trimming at V came to 0 bases and at J to 2 bases, leaving 2 bases not matched to a gene. The CDR3 covers 15 residues. Germline lookup yields CDR1 SGHRS and CDR2 YFSETQ. This chain's CDR3 is CASSLGLAPYNEQFF. CDR3 coding DNA: TGCGCCAGCAGCTTGGGACTAGCCCCCTACAATGAGCAGTTCTTC.

The chain uses TRBV19 and TRBJ2-7, with 15 bases matching TRBD2. J gave up 4 bases and V 6 bases, and 7 bases lay outside the gene matches. CDR3 size: 16 residues. CDR1 and CDR2 (germline): LNHDA, SQIVND (reference sequence). CDR3 protein: CASSRGLAGGEYEQYF. Here the CDR3 DNA reads TGTGCCAGTAGCCGGGGACTAGCGGGGGGTGAGTACGAGCAGTACTTC.

The chain is built from TRBV7-3 and TRBJ2-1; D remains ambiguous. Germline lookup yields CDR1 SGHTA and CDR2 FQGTGA. Trimming left V 6 bases short and J 7 bases short, with 7 bases between. The CDR3 is made up of 11 amino acids. The chain's CDR3 is CASRLENEQFF. The CDR3, as DNA: TGTGCCAGCAGGTTAGAGAATGAGCAGTTCTTC.

The V gene is TRBV7-3, the J gene TRBJ2-2, with D tentatively TRBD2 (6 bases). V shed 4 bases and J shed 7 bases, with 10 bases lying between them. This CDR3 is built from 13 residues. CDR1 is SGHTA, CDR2 FQGTGA, per germline. In DNA form, the CDR3 reads TGTGCCAGCAGCTCCGAGGGACTCGGGGAGCTGTTTTTT. This translates into CASSSEGLGELFF.

This clone was seen a handful of times. This chain connects TRBV15 to TRBJ1-2; 7 bases line up with TRBD1. The length of the CDR3 is 15 residues. The germline gives CDR1 LNHNV, CDR2 YYDKDF (reference sequence). Trimming removed 0 bases from V and 0 bases from J; junction bases left unmatched: 1. Written as DNA, the CDR3 is TGTGCCACCAGCAGAGACCAGGGGGCTAACTATGGCTACACCTTC. Its protein is CATSRDQGANYGYTF.

With regard to this clone: The identical CDR3 is also encoded by other nucleotide sequences in the sample. The rearrangement uses TRBV12-3 or TRBV12-4 and TRBJ2-7; D unresolved. The V and J ends lost 3 bases and 0 bases respectively, with 6 bases between them. The CDR3 sequence is 13 residues long. The CDR3: CASSFRSSYEQYF. Here the CDR3 DNA reads TGTGCCAGCAGTTTTAGGAGCTCCTACGAGCAGTACTTC.

V is TRBV7-2 and J is TRBJ2-7; the match to TRBD1 covers 9 bases. There are 18 residues in the CDR3. Germline V gene sequence: CDR1 SGHTA, CDR2 FQGNSA. V was clipped by 2 bases and J by 5 bases; unmatched bases: 16. The CDR3 sequence: CASSLRGTGNLLRDEQYF. DNA of the CDR3: TGTGCCAGCAGCTTACGAGGGACAGGGAACTTACTCCGCGACGAGCAGTACTTC. Supplemented by reference TRBV7-2 and TRBJ2-7, the full variable domain reads GAGVSQSPSNKVTEKGKDVELRCDPISGHTALYWYRQSLGQGLEFLIYFQGNSAPDKSGLPSDRFSAERTGGSVSTLTIQRTQQEDSAVYLCASSLRGTGNLLRDEQYFGPGTRLTVT.

This clone was observed a single time. This rearrangement joins TRBV9 to TRBJ1-2; 9 bases match TRBD1. Germline-derived CDR1 and CDR2 are SGDLS and YYNGEE. This CDR3 spans 14 amino acids. V was clipped by 6 bases and J by 5 bases; unmatched bases: 8. The CDR3 DNA follows: TGTGCCAGCATCGGGACAGGGAAAGAGTATGGCTACACCTTC. Encoded protein: CASIGTGKEYGYTF.